This T cell receptor beta chain was documented in a study of response to subunit inactivated influenza vaccine listed by TCRdb under 2018. In terms of the full investigation: To follow how T cells responded to a trivalent subunit inactivated influenza vaccine, the researchers relied on deep quantitative profiling of the T cell receptor repertoire. Findings and caveats that apply to the study as a whole: The authors proposed that each seasonal influenza vaccination may bring in only a limited number of new T cells.

The germline V gene gives CDR1 as MNHNS and CDR2 as SASEGT. V and J lose 6 bases and 5 bases, and a span of 15 bases separates them. The CDR3 covers 14 residues, taking in both the cysteine and the phenylalanine. The CDR3 DNA has 42 bases and is translated from base 1. The library was generated by RT-PCR. TCRdb records Illumina HiSeq 2500 as the sequencer. TCRdb reprocessing: public reads trimmed at Q25 with fastp, clones called with MiXCR, in-frame beta chains kept. Entries that share a CDR3 protein sequence are merged under the most common genes and DNA. The sample table contains roughly 500,000 distinct CDR3 sequences; only one count was recorded for approximately 20% of them. The ten biggest clones cover around 2.8% of the sample. To note about this clonotype: Its antigen is currently not known. No much larger clonotype is one base removed from it; base qualities were not supplied.

These data were also filed under a second study, of T cells expressing NK-cell markers. The second study also describes: 5'RACE template switching, by which a universal primer site and unique molecular identifiers were added, was used to make TCR beta cDNA libraries. In sorted CD3+CD56+NKG2C+, CD3+CD56+NKG2C- and CD3+CD56-NKG2C+ T-cell subsets from roughly 8 donors, TCR beta-chain repertoires were profiled. Among the eight sequenced donors, seven were HCMV-seropositive and one was HCMV-seronegative. In several experiments an anti-gammadeltaTCR antibody was added to restrict sorting to alphabetaTCR-expressing T cells. In over 5 donors, the dominant CD3+CD56+NKG2C+ clonotypes were among the top 10 CD8+ clonotypes and accounted for about 1.0-8% of CD8+ T cells. Those dominant clonotypes were again the most abundant among CD3+CD56-NKG2C+ cells in a handful of donors, at about 28.3-65%. Whether the expanded NKG2C-expressing T cell clones were specific for HCMV antigens remained unclear. Randomly selected healthy volunteers, three men and five women, were used as the eight sequenced donors. A commercial ELISA kit detecting HCMV-specific IgG in serum was used to determine HCMV serostatus. Peripheral blood mononuclear cells were isolated from blood by Ficoll density gradient centrifugation. CD4+ and CD8+ T cells were isolated from PBMC by magnetic immunoseparation with Miltenyi isolation kits. cDNA synthesis was primed from the TCR beta constant segment, followed by two successive PCR amplification steps. Sequencing of the libraries produced 2 x 150 bp reads on Illumina HiSeq 2000/2500, MiSeq or NextSeq. Reads were demultiplexed and grouped by UMI with MIGEC, and clonotypes were assembled and quantified with MiTCR. To remove erroneous sequences, TCR cDNA sequences were retained only when supported by two or more reads. Downstream repertoire analysis used the tcR package, and clonotypes were matched across fractions by CDR3 nucleotide sequence plus V segment. VDJmatch was used to annotate antigen specificity against VDJdb, with one amino acid substitution in CDR3 permitted.

The source material was CD4+ T cells sorted from PBMCs, sampled 11 to 12 days after vaccination. The source of this sequence is a man in his forties or fifties who received an inactivated influenza vaccine. Donor details come from another sample of the same person, matched by shared clones. The V and J genes are TRBV6-1 and TRBJ2-3; the D segment could be TRBD2, given 6 matching bases. In nucleotides, the sequence is TGTGCCAGCAGATGGGGCAGGGACTTAGATACGCAGTATTTT. It translates as CASRWGRDLDTQYF.